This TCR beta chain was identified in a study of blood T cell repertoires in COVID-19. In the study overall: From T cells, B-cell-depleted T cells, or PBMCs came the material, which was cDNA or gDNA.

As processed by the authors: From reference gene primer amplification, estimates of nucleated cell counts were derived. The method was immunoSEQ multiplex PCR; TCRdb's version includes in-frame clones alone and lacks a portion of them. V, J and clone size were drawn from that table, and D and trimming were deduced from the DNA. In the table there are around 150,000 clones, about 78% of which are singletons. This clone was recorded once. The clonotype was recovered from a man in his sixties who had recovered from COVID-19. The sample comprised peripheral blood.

The CDR3 here is CASSGEGLSGNTIYF. Written as DNA, the CDR3 is TGTGCCAGCAGTGGGGAGGGCCTCTCTGGAAACACCATATATTTT. This sequence joins TRBV2 and TRBJ1-3; D not certain. The V end was cut by 4 bases, the J end by 0 bases, with 10 bases between. Germline-derived CDR1 and CDR2 are SNHLY and FYNNEI. The CDR3 spans 15 residues. Full variable domain (outside the CDR3, taken from reference TRBV2 and TRBJ1-3): EPEVTQTPSHQVTQMGQEVILRCVPISNHLYFYWYRQILGQKVEFLVSFYNNEISEKSEIFDDQFSVERPDGSNFTLKIRSTKLEDSAMYFCASSGEGLSGNTIYFGEGSWLTVV.